This T cell receptor beta chain stems from a study of T-cell reconstitution after alpha-beta-depleted transplantation in children. The CDR3 has 15 residues. With 5 bases removed from V and 0 bases from J, the gap between germline ends came to 10 bases. Preparation of the TCRbeta library used unique molecular identifiers. TCRdb recomputed calls from the PCR reads with MiXCR, one row per CDR3 protein. Here the sample spans under 750,000 distinct CDR3 sequences, under 25% being singletons. Source: PBMCs, mostly from graft donor cells, taken 360 days after TCRalphabeta/CD19-depleted stem cell transplant. This chain links TRBV12-3 or TRBV12-4 with TRBJ1-4; D may be TRBD1 (5 bases). This sequence originates from a boy less than two years old who had a stem cell transplant for acute myeloid leukemia, so the T cells may come from the graft donor. In DNA, the CDR3 is TGTGCCAGCAGTGGGGCCAGTGCAACTAATGAAAAACTGTTTTTT. Translated: CASSGASATNEKLFF.